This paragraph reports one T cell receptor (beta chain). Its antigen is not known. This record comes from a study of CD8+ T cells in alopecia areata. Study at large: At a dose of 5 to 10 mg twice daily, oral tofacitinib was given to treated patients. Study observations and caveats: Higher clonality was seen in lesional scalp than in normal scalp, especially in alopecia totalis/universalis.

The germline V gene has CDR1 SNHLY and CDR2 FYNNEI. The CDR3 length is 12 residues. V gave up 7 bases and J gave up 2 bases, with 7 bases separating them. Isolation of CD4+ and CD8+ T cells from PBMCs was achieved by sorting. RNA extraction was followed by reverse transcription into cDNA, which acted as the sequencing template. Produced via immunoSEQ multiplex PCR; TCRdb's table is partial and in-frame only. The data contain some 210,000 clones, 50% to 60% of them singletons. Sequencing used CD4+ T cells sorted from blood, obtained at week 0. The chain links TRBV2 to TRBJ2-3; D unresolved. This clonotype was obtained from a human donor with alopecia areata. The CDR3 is CASKTTTDTQYF. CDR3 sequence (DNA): TGTGCCAGCAAAACTACCACAGATACGCAGTATTTT.